The sequence of this TCR beta chain was determined in a study of OX40 agonist ivuxolimab in advanced cancers. Whole-study context: Patients were dosed with the agonistic anti-OX40 (CD134) antibody ivuxolimab. Dose-escalation subjects each had hepatocellular carcinoma, melanoma, renal cell or head and neck cancer. Participants averaged approximately 61 years of age (range roughly 23 to 85) and were about 85% male.

As regards this clone: Its cognate antigen is unknown.

This CDR3 spans 19 amino acids. V lost 2 bases and J lost 0; bases outside the gene matches: 8. Germline loops: CDR1 SGHRS, CDR2 YFSETQ. Study results and caveats: On average, CD8+ T cells had more expanded clones than CD4+.

Clones were sequenced by immunoSEQ multiplex PCR, and TCRdb holds only the in-frame ones, with some missing. In the table there are roughly 76,000 clones, around 83% of which are singletons. The V gene is TRBV5-1, the J gene TRBJ2-6; 10 bases match TRBD1. The sample in question was CD4+ or CD8+ T cells sorted from blood, obtained in a trial of the OX40 agonist ivuxolimab. The receptor was isolated from an adult with an advanced solid tumor such as melanoma, head and neck, liver or kidney cancer. For the CDR3, the DNA is TGCGCCAGCAGCTTAATGAGGACAGGGGGTAGCTCTGGGGCCAACGTCCTGACTTTC. Translating it yields CASSLMRTGGSSGANVLTF.